Given below is one T cell receptor (beta chain) in context. Germline V CDR1 and CDR2: MDHEN, SYDVKM. The CDR3 covers 16 residues. Trimming cost V 8 bases and J 0 bases, with 17 bases left between them. The sample is drawn from a study of blood T cell repertoires in COVID-19. Turning to the study itself: PBMCs, B-cell-depleted T cells, or T cells were the source of the cDNA or gDNA that made up the material.

As handled by the study authors: How many nucleated cells were present was estimated from reference gene primer amplification. TCRdb's table, derived via immunoSEQ multiplex PCR, lists solely in-frame clones and lacks some. V, J and clone size are taken as reported in that table, and D and trimming were inferred from the DNA itself. Of 100,000 to 150,000 clones in the sample, more than 75% were seen once. The material sequenced was peripheral blood. This clonotype was sampled from a woman aged 55-70 years with acute or convalescent COVID-19. This rearrangement joins TRBV28 to TRBJ1-3; possibly TRBD1 for D (5 bases). The CDR3 bases are TGTGCCAGCTTTCCCCCGCCCGGGGGCTCTGGAAACACCATATATTTT. This encodes CASFPPPGGSGNTIYF.